This TCR beta chain was documented in a study of metastatic and nonmetastatic thyroid tumors. Original handling: Using the CDR3 differences seen across clinicopathological groups, the authors built a distant-metastasis classifier for papillary thyroid cancer, which was meant to discriminate distant-metastatic patients. TCRdb reprocessed the PCR reads via MiXCR. The V and J calls shown here were made by TCRdb, not taken from the authors' results. Of about 50,000 clones listed, roughly 4% are singletons. The CDR3 runs to 13 residues. Germline assignment: CDR1 SSHAT and CDR2 FNYEAQ (reference sequence). All patients were treatment-naive before thyroid surgery. This clone has at least ten counts.

The sequence derives from a female donor with papillary thyroid cancer or a benign thyroid nodule (not recorded which). Some clones in this sample may be carry-over from other donors' samples. Specimen: blood. The gene calls are TRBV7-7 and TRBJ1-6; D unclear. CDR3 in amino acids: CASGESYNSPLHF. The CDR3 DNA sequence: TGTGCTAGCGGAGAATCCTATAATTCACCCCTCCACTTT.